These 25 T cell receptor beta chains were sequenced from one sample in a study of blood T cells in healthy people across ages (dated by TCRdb to between 2015 and 2016). The method behind the library was 5' RACE. The data were produced on an Illumina HiSeq 2500. A second PCR of 7 to 11 cycles was run with a J-beta primer mix and a sample-barcoded 5' primer. TCRdb took the public reads, trimmed them with fastp at Q25, ran MiXCR for clone calling and kept in-frame beta chains. Identical CDR3 protein sequences are pooled into one entry, listed with their most common genes and DNA. The sample table lists roughly 800,000 distinct CDR3 sequences, about 26% of them with a count of one. About 2.9% of the sample lies in the top ten. These sequences were also reported in another study, on T cells of mothers and their children.

The specimen sequenced was blood. These receptors came from a boy between 10 and 17 years old in good health.

The chain links TRBV12-3 or TRBV12-4 to TRBJ1-1; D is possibly TRBD1 (6 bases). The CDR3 consists of 15 residues. The V end was cut by 6 bases, the J end by 5 bases, with 19 bases between. The CDR3 reads CASRGPQGIGTEAFF. CDR3 nucleotide sequence: TGTGCCAGCAGGGGCCCACAGGGTATCGGGACTGAAGCTTTCTTT.

This clonotype was observed a handful of times. The chain is built from TRBV24-1 and TRBJ2-5; 7 positions agree with TRBD1. The CDR3 spans 15 residues. V gave up 4 bases and J gave up 0 bases; unmatched junction bases: 4. The V gene's germline CDR1 is KGHDR and CDR2 SFDVKD. The CDR3 loop reads CATSDSTGDQETQYF. The CDR3 coding sequence is TGTGCCACCAGTGACTCTACAGGGGACCAAGAGACCCAGTACTTC.

This clonotype has a handful of counts. A much larger clone is a single base away; this may be a read error. The V call is TRBV5-1, the J call TRBJ1-2; D is uncertain. This CDR3 is built from 14 residues. Germline assignment: CDR1 SGHRS and CDR2 YFSETQ. The CDR3 DNA sequence: TGCGCCAGCAGCCGTGACGGTCCTAACTATGACTACACCTTC. Translated, it gives CASSRDGPNYDYTF. Filled out from reference TRBV5-1 and TRBJ1-2, the complete variable domain reads KAGVTQTPRYLIKTRGQQVTLSCSPISGHRSVSWYQQTPGQGLQFLFEYFSETQRNKGNFPGRFSGRQFSNSRSEMNVSTLELGDSALYLCASSRDGPNYDYTFGSGTRLTVV.

The chain has TRBV6-5 and TRBJ2-3, with 9 bases lining up with TRBD1. Trimming took 1 base from V and 1 from J; bases not matched to a gene: 9. The CDR3 is 18 residues long. Per the germline V gene, CDR1 is MNHEY and CDR2 is SVGAGI. CDR3 in amino acids: CASSYWGQGTTRTDTQYF. CDR3 in DNA: TGTGCCAGCAGTTACTGGGGACAGGGAACGACGCGCACAGATACGCAGTATTTT.

A few counts support this clonotype. J is TRBJ2-5 and V is TRBV24-1; D perhaps matches TRBD2 (5 bases). The CDR3 totals 16 residues. Trimming shortened V by 3 bases and J by 5 bases, and 18 bases separated the two germline ends. Germline V gives CDR1 KGHDR, CDR2 SFDVKD. Here the CDR3 DNA reads TGTGCCACCAGTGATGGACTGGCCTCCCGAGGGGAGACCCAGTACTTC. As protein: CATSDGLASRGETQYF.

This clonotype showed up just a few times. The gene calls are TRBV14 and TRBJ1-2; D unresolved. The CDR3 is 15 residues long. The V gene's germline CDR1 is SGHDN and CDR2 FVKESK. V dropped 0 bases and J dropped 4 bases, with 12 bases sitting between them. The CDR3 sequence: CASSQDWMGGYGYTF. CDR3 in DNA: TGTGCCAGCAGCCAAGACTGGATGGGTGGCTATGGCTACACCTTC. Full variable domain (remainder filled in from reference TRBV14 and TRBJ1-2): EAGVTQFPSHSVIEKGQTVTLRCDPISGHDNLYWYRRVMGKEIKFLLHFVKESKQDESGMPNNRFLAERTGGTYSTLKVQPAELEDSGVYFCASSQDWMGGYGYTFGSGTRLTVV.

The chain links TRBV5-1 to TRBJ2-6; 7 nucleotides align to TRBD1. J gave up 0 bases and V 2 bases, and 11 bases lay outside the gene matches. The CDR3 length is 19 residues. The germline gives CDR1 SGHRS, CDR2 YFSETQ. In DNA form, the CDR3 reads TGCGCCAGCAGCTTTAGGACAGGCAGATCTAACTCTGGGGCCAACGTCCTGACTTTC. Encoded protein: CASSFRTGRSNSGANVLTF.

The chain is built from TRBV10-1 and TRBJ1-5; the match to TRBD1 covers 7 bases. Germline loops: CDR1 WNHNN, CDR2 SYGVQD (reference sequence). The J segment lost 6 bases and the V segment lost 5 bases, leaving 13 bases of the junction unmatched. The CDR3 consists of 16 residues. The CDR3 DNA is TGCGCCAGCAGTCTACCGGGGAGGGGGCCGGGTCAGCCCCAGCATTTT. Translation: CASSLPGRGPGQPQHF.

V usage is TRBV7-2 and J usage is TRBJ2-5; D ambiguous. Near its end, the DNA agrees better with TRBJ2-7, so the J call may be wrong. Germline V lookup: CDR1 SGHTA, CDR2 FQGNSA. This CDR3 has 15 amino acids. DNA of the CDR3: TGTGCCAGCAGCCCCCGGGCCCCGTTACCCTACGAGCAGTACTTC. This encodes CASSPRAPLPYEQYF.

V and J are TRBV15 and TRBJ2-4; 15 positions match TRBD2. Per the germline V gene, CDR1 is LNHNV and CDR2 is YYDKDF (reference sequence). The CDR3 extends over 19 amino acids. V gave up 5 bases and J gave up 8 bases; unmatched junction bases: 16. This chain's CDR3 is CATSSGLAGGPSYADIQYF. Written as DNA, the CDR3 is TGTGCCACCAGCTCAGGACTAGCGGGGGGGCCTTCGTACGCGGACATTCAGTACTTC. Looking up the rest from reference TRBV15 and TRBJ2-4 gives the full variable domain: DAMVIQNPRYQVTQFGKPVTLSCSQTLNHNVMYWYQQKSSQAPKLLFHYYDKDFNNEADTPDNFQSRRPNTSFCFLDIRSPGLGDTAMYLCATSSGLAGGPSYADIQYFGAGTRLSVL.

The rearrangement joins TRBV11-2 to TRBJ1-6; D not certain. V lost 2 bases and J lost 7, with 15 bases in between. This CDR3 spans 16 amino acids. CDR1 SGHAT and CDR2 FQNNGV come from the germline V gene. The CDR3 DNA reads as TGTGCCAGCAGCTTAAAGGTCATCCTCCCAAATTCACCCCTCCACTTT. It is translated as CASSLKVILPNSPLHF.

As to this clonotype: A junction boundary mismatches the germline segment, possibly from a read error. The genes are TRBV5-1 and TRBJ2-7; D is perhaps TRBD2 (5 bases). CDR3 length equals 12 residues. From germline, CDR1 is SGHRS and CDR2 YFSETQ. CDR3 protein: CASRLDFYEQYF. CDR3 in DNA: TGCGCCAGCAGGTTGGACTTCTACGAGCAGTACTTC.

This clonotype was detected a few times. The chain couples TRBV5-1 to TRBJ2-5; 7 positions agree with TRBD1. The end of the DNA fits TRBJ2-1 better, so the J call may be wrong. The CDR3 runs to 14 residues. CDR1 and CDR2 from the germline V gene are SGHRS and YFSETQ. The CDR3, as DNA: TGCGCCAGCAGAGGGCAGGGGGTAAGGGATGAGCAGTTCTTC. Translation gives CASRGQGVRDEQFF.

This clonotype was detected only a few times. The V call is TRBV19, the J call TRBJ2-7; D uncertain. V lost 1 base to trimming and J lost 3 bases, with 13 bases between them. From germline, CDR1 is LNHDA and CDR2 SQIVND (reference sequence). The CDR3 spans 15 residues. Here the CDR3 reads CASSIATVVGYEQYF. In DNA form, the CDR3 reads TGTGCCAGTAGTATAGCAACAGTGGTAGGCTACGAGCAGTACTTC.

This clonotype appeared a single time. This chain joins TRBV7-9 and TRBJ2-5, with 9 bases aligning to TRBD1. The last part of the DNA fits TRBJ2-7 better; the J call may be wrong. In germline, CDR1 is SEHNR, CDR2 FQNEAQ (reference sequence). The CDR3 length is 12 residues. CDR3 sequence: CALRDRVNEQYF. The CDR3 DNA sequence: TGTGCCCTCCGGGACAGGGTCAACGAGCAGTACTTC.

This clonotype occurred a few times. The gene calls are TRBV20-1 and TRBJ2-1, with 10 bases matching TRBD2. CDR1 is DFQATT and CDR2 is SNEGSKA in the germline V gene (reference sequence). CDR3 length: 19 amino acids. The V gene end was trimmed by 1 base and the J gene end by 3 bases; junction bases not matched to a gene: 15. This CDR3 reads CSARGIEAASGGYYNEQFF. CDR3 nucleotides: TGCAGTGCTAGAGGTATAGAGGCCGCTAGCGGGGGCTACTACAATGAGCAGTTCTTC.

In its sample, this clonotype was seen a few times. This chain connects TRBV5-1 to TRBJ2-5; D is undetermined. V lost 1 base to trimming and J lost 4 bases, with 11 bases between them. The CDR3 is made up of 14 amino acids. The germline V gene encodes CDR1 SGHRS and CDR2 YFSETQ. CDR3 region: CASSLTFLRETQYF. The CDR3 DNA reads TGCGCCAGCAGCTTGACCTTTCTAAGAGAGACCCAGTACTTC.

This clonotype was picked up a small number of times. This chain connects TRBV20-1 to TRBJ2-7; 12 positions agree with TRBD2. Trimming cost V 3 bases and J 6 bases; bases outside gene matches: 3. The V gene's germline CDR1 is DFQATT and CDR2 SNEGSKA (reference sequence). The length of the CDR3 is 13 residues. The CDR3 DNA follows: TGCAGTGCTAGGGGGGGACTAGCGGGCGAGCAGTACTTC. Protein product: CSARGGLAGEQYF.

Comments on this clonotype: At one boundary the junction diverges from the germline segment, which might be a read error. The rearrangement links TRBV6-1 to TRBJ2-1, with D possibly TRBD1 on 5 matching bases. Germline assignment: CDR1 MNHNS and CDR2 SASEGT. The CDR3 contains 12 residues. CDR3 nucleotide sequence: TGTGCCGGCAGTACCCAGGGTAATGAGCAGTTCTTC. The encoded protein is CAGSTQGNEQFF.

J is TRBJ1-2 and V is TRBV30, with D hard to call. There are 16 residues in the CDR3. Germline CDR1 reads GTSNPN; CDR2 reads SVGIG (reference sequence). The V end was cut by 2 bases, the J end by 6 bases, with 22 bases between. This chain's CDR3 is CAWSWVHRGVKDGYTF. In DNA form, the CDR3 reads TGTGCCTGGAGTTGGGTCCACAGAGGAGTGAAGGATGGCTACACCTTC.

This rearrangement joins TRBV4-1 to TRBJ2-5; D unclear. The V end was cut by 0 bases, the J end by 6 bases, with 11 bases between. Germline values: CDR1 MGHRA, CDR2 YSYEKL. This CDR3 comprises 14 residues. CDR3 residues: CASSQDGFLKTQYF. CDR3 coding DNA: TGCGCCAGCAGCCAAGATGGCTTCCTCAAGACCCAGTACTTC.

This clonotype was observed a few times. The chain couples TRBV5-1 to TRBJ2-5; 8 bases align to TRBD1. Germline V gene data show CDR1 as SGHRS and CDR2 as YFSETQ. The CDR3 length is 14 residues. Germline trimming cut 3 bases from V and 7 bases from J; bases unmatched to any gene: 8. This CDR3 is CASSSTGQGGTQYF. The CDR3 DNA follows: TGCGCCAGCAGCTCCACCGGACAGGGAGGGACCCAGTACTTC.

The chain couples TRBV12-3 or TRBV12-4 to TRBJ2-7, with D possibly being TRBD1 (6 bases). The CDR3 covers 12 residues. V dropped 5 bases and J dropped 7 bases, with 12 bases sitting between them. The CDR3 sequence: CASSQGTGEQYF. The CDR3, as DNA: TGTGCCAGCAGTCAGGGTACAGGGGAGCAGTACTTC.

The V and J genes are TRBV27 and TRBJ2-7; 7 nucleotides align to TRBD1. The CDR3 is 14 residues long. J gave up 2 bases and V 6 bases, and 7 bases lay outside the gene matches. Germline lookup yields CDR1 MNHEY and CDR2 SMNVEV (reference sequence). CDR3 protein: CASRDRQGTYEQYF. The CDR3 DNA follows: TGTGCCAGCAGAGATAGACAGGGAACCTACGAGCAGTACTTC.

The gene calls are TRBV20-1 and TRBJ1-5; D not resolved. The germline V gene encodes CDR1 DFQATT and CDR2 SNEGSKA (reference sequence). V was pared by 4 bases and J by 2 bases, with 9 bases between. The CDR3 covers 13 residues. In DNA, the CDR3 is TGCAGTGCTAAGCGTCCTGGCAATCAGCCCCAGCATTTT. It translates to CSAKRPGNQPQHF.